This TCR beta chain appears in the sequencing data of a study of blood T cell repertoires in COVID-19. Across the whole study: Both acute and convalescent COVID-19 samples were obtained from the United States, Italy and Spain.

The CDR3 has 15 residues. J lost 1 base, V lost 3 bases, and 2 bases had no gene match. CDR1 is LGHNA, CDR2 YSLEER, per germline. TCRdb keeps only in-frame clones here, not all; method: immunoSEQ multiplex PCR. The sample lists approximately 89,000 clones, approximately 80% seen once, with roughly 45% in the top ten. The sequence was collected from a human donor in a cohort sampled during active COVID-19. This sequence joins TRBV4-3 and TRBJ1-4; 7 bases map to TRBD1. Sequencing was performed on peripheral blood. The CDR3 DNA follows: TGCGCCAGCAGCCATTACAGGGGAACTAATGAAAAACTGTTTTTT. This translates into CASSHYRGTNEKLFF.